The 5 T cell receptor beta chains below were found in one sample sequenced in a study of blood T cell repertoires in COVID-19. The method was immunoSEQ multiplex PCR; TCRdb's version includes in-frame clones alone and lacks a portion of them. Among 65,000 to 75,000 clones listed, roughly four fifths were seen once. Sequenced input: peripheral blood. These receptors were taken from a man between 65 and 79 years old with acute or convalescent COVID-19.

This clone was counted between two and nine times. The chain recombines TRBV7-9 with TRBJ1-6; no firm D call. Germline V gene sequence: CDR1 SEHNR, CDR2 FQNEAQ (reference sequence). V was trimmed by 5 bases and J by 5 bases, leaving 10 bases between them. The CDR3 length is 14 residues. The DNA of the CDR3 is TGTGCCAGCAGCCTTGAGATACATAATTCACCCCTCCACTTT. It encodes CASSLEIHNSPLHF.

The rearrangement links TRBV19 to TRBJ1-4; 8 bases agree with TRBD1. The CDR3 is made up of 17 amino acids. The ends lost 6 bases at V and 0 bases at J; junction bases unmatched: 9. Per germline, CDR1 LNHDA and CDR2 SQIVND (reference sequence). The CDR3 bases are TGTGCCAGTAGCATGCGGACAGGGTATGCAACTAATGAAAAACTGTTTTTT. It yields the protein CASSMRTGYATNEKLFF.

This clone has a single count. The chain combines TRBV27 with TRBJ2-7; 10 bases fit TRBD1. Per the germline V gene, CDR1 is MNHEY and CDR2 is SMNVEV (reference sequence). The ends lost 5 bases at V and 2 bases at J; junction bases unmatched: 6. The CDR3 contains 15 residues. CDR3 loop: CASSGPGTGAYEQYF. The CDR3 DNA is TGTGCCAGCAGTGGCCCCGGGACAGGGGCCTACGAGCAGTACTTC.

This clone was detected a few times. This rearrangement joins TRBV19 to TRBJ1-1; no reliable D call. CDR1 is LNHDA and CDR2 is SQIVND in the germline V gene (reference sequence). V lost 5 bases to trimming and J lost 3 bases, with 10 bases between them. The CDR3 has 13 amino acids. CDR3 in DNA: TGTGCCAGTAGTGACCGGGTGTACACTGAAGCTTTCTTT. This sequence encodes CASSDRVYTEAFF.

This chain joins TRBV7-3 and TRBJ1-1, with 7 positions matching TRBD1. CDR3 length equals 14 residues. The germline V gene encodes CDR1 SGHTA and CDR2 FQGTGA. V shed 5 bases, J shed 7 bases, and the junction held 10 bases outside the gene matches. The CDR3 sequence is CASSRTGTAVEAFF. CDR3 bases: TGTGCCAGCAGCCGCACTGGGACAGCAGTTGAAGCTTTCTTT.